A selection of T cell receptor beta chains follows, all from one sample in a study of blood T cell repertoires in COVID-19. Profiled with immunoSEQ multiplex PCR; TCRdb holds only in-frame clones, not every one. The sample lists 240,000 or so clones; around 81% were seen once. Sequenced material: peripheral blood. The source of these receptors is a man aged 25-45 years who had recovered from COVID-19. The CDR3 runs from the conserved cysteine through the conserved F or W. Each record gives: clone size, V gene, D gene, J gene, CDR3 protein, CDR3 DNA. The D gene is left open where the match is weak. Part of the rows lack a size; the others show once, few, many or a class for expanded clones.

clone_size: few
v_call: TRBV4-1
d_call: .
j_call: TRBJ1-2
cdr3_aa: CASSQEWGDYGYTF
cdr3_nt: TGCGCCAGCAGCCAAGAGTGGGGGGACTATGGCTACACCTTC

clone_size: .
v_call: TRBV2
d_call: TRBD1
j_call: TRBJ1-2
cdr3_aa: CAGQRGTGEGYTF
cdr3_nt: TGTGCCGGCCAACGGGGGACAGGGGAAGGCTACACCTTC

clone_size: .
v_call: TRBV19
d_call: TRBD1
j_call: TRBJ1-1
cdr3_aa: CASSRQGATEAFF
cdr3_nt: TGTGCCAGTAGCCGACAGGGGGCCACTGAAGCTTTCTTT

clone_size: .
v_call: TRBV28
d_call: TRBD1
j_call: TRBJ2-3
cdr3_aa: CASSLRQGATDTQYF
cdr3_nt: TGTGCCAGCAGTTTGCGACAGGGGGCTACAGATACGCAGTATTTT

clone_size: .
v_call: TRBV7-2
d_call: .
j_call: TRBJ2-5
cdr3_aa: CASSLGGGGGQETQYF
cdr3_nt: TGTGCCAGCAGCTTAGGCGGAGGGGGGGGCCAAGAGACCCAGTACTTC

clone_size: .
v_call: TRBV5-4
d_call: .
j_call: TRBJ2-3
cdr3_aa: CASSDSRVTSTDTQYF
cdr3_nt: TGTGCCAGCAGCGACTCCAGGGTTACTAGCACAGATACGCAGTATTTT

clone_size: .
v_call: TRBV5-1
d_call: TRBD1
j_call: TRBJ1-1
cdr3_aa: CASSLEGQGVSEAFF
cdr3_nt: TGCGCCAGCAGCTTGGAGGGACAGGGGGTTTCTGAAGCTTTCTTT

clone_size: .
v_call: TRBV12-5
d_call: .
j_call: TRBJ1-4
cdr3_aa: CASGLIGQQGIHEKLFF
cdr3_nt: TGTGCTAGTGGTTTGATAGGCCAACAGGGAATACATGAAAAACTGTTTTTT

clone_size: .
v_call: TRBV5-1
d_call: TRBD1
j_call: TRBJ2-3
cdr3_aa: CASSLQGVGTDTQYF
cdr3_nt: TGCGCCAGCAGCTTACAGGGGGTTGGCACAGATACGCAGTATTTT

clone_size: .
v_call: TRBV28
d_call: TRBD2
j_call: TRBJ2-3
cdr3_aa: CASSPSGAGADTQYF
cdr3_nt: TGTGCCAGCAGTCCGAGCGGGGCGGGGGCAGATACGCAGTATTTT

clone_size: .
v_call: TRBV5-4
d_call: TRBD1
j_call: TRBJ1-2
cdr3_aa: CASSLDQGAVHGYTF
cdr3_nt: TGTGCCAGCAGCTTGGATCAGGGGGCTGTGCATGGCTACACCTTC

clone_size: .
v_call: TRBV6-5
d_call: .
j_call: TRBJ2-3
cdr3_aa: CASSYISGVDTQYF
cdr3_nt: TGTGCCAGCAGTTACATCTCGGGAGTAGATACGCAGTATTTT

clone_size: .
v_call: TRBV2
d_call: .
j_call: TRBJ1-1
cdr3_aa: CASSEGRGRNTEAFF
cdr3_nt: TGTGCCAGCAGTGAAGGTAGGGGGAGGAACACTGAAGCTTTCTTT

clone_size: .
v_call: TRBV28
d_call: TRBD1
j_call: TRBJ2-1
cdr3_aa: CASISLTGPNEQFF
cdr3_nt: TGTGCCAGCATCTCTTTGACAGGGCCCAATGAGCAGTTCTTC

clone_size: once
v_call: TRBV5-4
d_call: .
j_call: TRBJ2-3
cdr3_aa: CASSLGLTGLGTDTQYF
cdr3_nt: TGTGCCAGCAGCTTGGGGTTAACGGGGTTGGGCACAGATACGCAGTATTTT

clone_size: once
v_call: TRBV7-2
d_call: TRBD1
j_call: TRBJ2-2
cdr3_aa: CASSTPPGQGYTGELFF
cdr3_nt: TGTGCCAGCAGCACACCCCCGGGACAGGGGTACACCGGGGAGCTGTTTTTT

clone_size: .
v_call: TRBV7-2
d_call: TRBD2
j_call: TRBJ2-5
cdr3_aa: CASSLGLAGGLETQYF
cdr3_nt: TGTGCCAGCAGCTTAGGTCTAGCGGGGGGGCTGGAGACCCAGTACTTC

clone_size: many
v_call: TRBV7-2
d_call: .
j_call: TRBJ1-5
cdr3_aa: CASSFWANSNQPQHF
cdr3_nt: TGTGCCAGCAGCTTTTGGGCAAATAGCAATCAGCCCCAGCATTTT

clone_size: few
v_call: TRBV11-2
d_call: .
j_call: TRBJ1-3
cdr3_aa: CASSPTGRTIYF
cdr3_nt: TGTGCCAGCAGCCCCACAGGGCGGACCATATATTTT

clone_size: .
v_call: TRBV6-5
d_call: TRBD1
j_call: TRBJ2-2
cdr3_aa: CASWKDRVVTGELFF
cdr3_nt: TGTGCCAGCTGGAAGGACAGGGTCGTCACCGGGGAGCTGTTTTTT

clone_size: .
v_call: TRBV20-1
d_call: .
j_call: TRBJ1-5
cdr3_aa: CSASAGSQPQHF
cdr3_nt: TGCAGTGCTAGTGCAGGTTCGCAGCCCCAGCATTTT

clone_size: once
v_call: TRBV11-2
d_call: .
j_call: TRBJ2-3
cdr3_aa: CASSQQGADTQYF
cdr3_nt: TGTGCCAGCAGCCAACAGGGCGCAGATACGCAGTATTTT

clone_size: .
v_call: TRBV3-1/TRBV3-2
d_call: .
j_call: TRBJ2-2
cdr3_aa: CASSLQGGVGGELFF
cdr3_nt: TGTGCCAGCAGCTTGCAAGGGGGGGTCGGCGGGGAGCTGTTTTTT

clone_size: .
v_call: TRBV7-2
d_call: .
j_call: TRBJ1-5
cdr3_aa: CASSLDVGANQPQHF
cdr3_nt: TGTGCCAGCAGCTTAGATGTGGGGGCCAATCAGCCCCAGCATTTT

clone_size: .
v_call: TRBV3-1/TRBV3-2
d_call: TRBD1
j_call: TRBJ2-7
cdr3_aa: CASSPKGQGFYEQYF
cdr3_nt: TGTGCCAGCAGCCCAAAGGGACAGGGGTTCTACGAGCAGTACTTC

clone_size: .
v_call: TRBV12-3/TRBV12-4
d_call: TRBD1
j_call: TRBJ1-1
cdr3_aa: CASSNRGTEAFF
cdr3_nt: TGTGCCAGCAGTAACAGGGGCACTGAAGCTTTCTTT

clone_size: .
v_call: TRBV25-1
d_call: .
j_call: TRBJ2-1
cdr3_aa: CASSDRNSYNEQFF
cdr3_nt: TGTGCCAGCAGTGACCGTAACTCCTACAATGAGCAGTTCTTC

clone_size: .
v_call: TRBV6-5
d_call: .
j_call: TRBJ1-3
cdr3_aa: CASARDFSGNTIYF
cdr3_nt: TGTGCCAGCGCCAGGGACTTCTCTGGAAACACCATATATTTT

clone_size: .
v_call: TRBV3-1/TRBV3-2
d_call: TRBD2
j_call: TRBJ2-5
cdr3_aa: CASSQEGGGGIRETQYF
cdr3_nt: TGTGCCAGCAGCCAAGAGGGTGGCGGGGGGATAAGGGAGACCCAGTACTTC

clone_size: .
v_call: TRBV27
d_call: TRBD1
j_call: TRBJ1-1
cdr3_aa: CASSLDPRGVGTEAFF
cdr3_nt: TGTGCCAGCAGTTTGGACCCCAGGGGGGTTGGCACTGAAGCTTTCTTT

clone_size: .
v_call: TRBV2
d_call: TRBD1
j_call: TRBJ1-6
cdr3_aa: CASLVDREYNSPLHF
cdr3_nt: TGTGCCAGTCTGGTGGACAGGGAATATAATTCACCCCTCCACTTT

clone_size: once
v_call: TRBV10-2
d_call: TRBD1
j_call: TRBJ1-4
cdr3_aa: CASSDTGTVGEKLFF
cdr3_nt: TGCGCCAGCAGCGATACCGGGACAGTAGGAGAAAAACTGTTTTTT

clone_size: .
v_call: TRBV2
d_call: .
j_call: TRBJ1-3
cdr3_aa: CASSDPSSGNTIYF
cdr3_nt: TGTGCCAGCAGTGACCCGAGCTCTGGAAACACCATATATTTT

clone_size: .
v_call: TRBV5-8
d_call: TRBD1
j_call: TRBJ1-4
cdr3_aa: CASSSEWGQGTEKLFF
cdr3_nt: TGTGCCAGCAGCTCCGAGTGGGGACAGGGGACTGAAAAACTGTTTTTT

clone_size: .
v_call: TRBV11-2
d_call: .
j_call: TRBJ2-2
cdr3_aa: CASSLGQSNTGELFF
cdr3_nt: TGTGCCAGCAGCTTAGGCCAGTCGAACACCGGGGAGCTGTTTTTT

clone_size: .
v_call: TRBV11-1
d_call: TRBD2
j_call: TRBJ2-1
cdr3_aa: CASSLVSRGAYNEQFF
cdr3_nt: TGTGCCAGCAGCTTAGTTTCGCGGGGGGCCTACAATGAGCAGTTCTTC